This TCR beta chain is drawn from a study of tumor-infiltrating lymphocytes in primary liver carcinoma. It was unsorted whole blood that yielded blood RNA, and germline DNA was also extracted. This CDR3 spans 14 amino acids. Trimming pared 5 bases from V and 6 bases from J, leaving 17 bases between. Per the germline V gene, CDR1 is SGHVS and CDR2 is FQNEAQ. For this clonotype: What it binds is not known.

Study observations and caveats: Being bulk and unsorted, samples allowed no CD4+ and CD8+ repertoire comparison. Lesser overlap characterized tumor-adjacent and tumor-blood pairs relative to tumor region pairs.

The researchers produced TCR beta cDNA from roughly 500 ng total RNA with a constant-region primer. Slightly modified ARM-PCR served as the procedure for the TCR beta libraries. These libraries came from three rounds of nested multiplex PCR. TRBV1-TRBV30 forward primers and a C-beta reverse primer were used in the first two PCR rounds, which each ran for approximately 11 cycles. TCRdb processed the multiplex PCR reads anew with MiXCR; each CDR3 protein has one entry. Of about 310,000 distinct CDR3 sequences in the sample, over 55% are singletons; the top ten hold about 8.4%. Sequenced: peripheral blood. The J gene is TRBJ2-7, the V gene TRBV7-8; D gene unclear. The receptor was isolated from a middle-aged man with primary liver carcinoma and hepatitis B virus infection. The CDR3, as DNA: TGTGCCAGCAGCCTCGGACCCACCCTGGTCGAGCAGTACTTC. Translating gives CASSLGPTLVEQYF.